The 20 T cell receptor beta chains below were found in one sample sequenced in a study of blood T cells in healthy people across ages. Using a J-beta primer mix together with a sample-barcoded 5' primer, a second PCR was run for roughly 7 to 12 cycles. TCRdb itself ran the 5' RACE reads through MiXCR, one entry per CDR3 protein. The table lists under 2 million distinct CDR3 sequences, about 35% of them singletons, with approximately 10% in the top ten. The sequencing sample was made of blood. These receptors originate from a woman aged 25 to 39 in good health.

This clonotype was observed a few times. The V gene is TRBV3-1, the J gene TRBJ2-1; 7 bases line up with TRBD2. CDR1 is LGHDT, CDR2 YNNKEL, per germline (reference sequence). The CDR3 totals 14 residues. The junction had 11 bases not matched to a gene; V was cut back by 8 bases and J by 7 bases. The CDR3 nucleotides read TGTGCCAGCGCGGGACTAAAGGGGAAAAATGAGCAGTTCTTC. This codes for CASAGLKGKNEQFF.

The chain employs TRBV11-2 and TRBJ2-1; D unclear. The germline CDR1 and CDR2 sequences are SGHAT and FQNNGV. The CDR3 consists of 15 residues. Trimming shortened V by 0 bases and J by 4 bases, and 10 bases separated the two germline ends. For the CDR3, the DNA is TGTGCCAGCAGCTTAGATAGGCAGATATACAATGAGCAGTTCTTC. It encodes CASSLDRQIYNEQFF.

The V and J genes are TRBV20-1 and TRBJ2-2; the D is unclear. The CDR3 has 14 residues. Germline assignment: CDR1 DFQATT and CDR2 SNEGSKA (reference sequence). V gave up 4 bases and J gave up 4 bases, with 13 bases separating them. CDR3 sequence (DNA): TGCAGTGCTAAGGGTAGTATCACCACCGGGGAGCTGTTTTTT. Translated, it gives CSAKGSITTGELFF.

This clonotype has a handful of counts. The chain recombines TRBV7-7 with TRBJ2-7; TRBD2 aligns across 12 bases. Germline values: CDR1 SSHAT, CDR2 FNYEAQ (reference sequence). The length of the CDR3 is 14 residues. V was pared by 3 bases and J by 12 bases, with 9 bases of the junction left unmatched. The DNA for the CDR3 is TGTGCCAGCAGCTTCGGACTAGCGGGGCCTCCCGGGTACTTC. It specifies CASSFGLAGPPGYF. Together with reference TRBV7-7 and TRBJ2-7, the CDR3 gives the full variable domain: GAGVSQSPRYKVTKRGQDVTLRCDPISSHATLYWYQQALGQGPEFLTYFNYEAQPDKSGLPSDRFSAERPEGSISTLTIQRTEQRDSAMYRCASSFGLAGPPGYFGPGTRLTVT.

There are a few counts of this clonotype. The rearrangement links TRBV20-1 to TRBJ1-2; D not resolved. V dropped 5 bases and J dropped 5 bases, with 12 bases sitting between them. Germline values: CDR1 DFQATT, CDR2 SNEGSKA (reference sequence). The CDR3 runs to 12 residues. The CDR3 DNA sequence: TGCAGTGCTCCCCCCGAGGGTTATGGCTACACCTTC. Its translation: CSAPPEGYGYTF.

This clonotype has ten or more counts. The chain employs TRBV29-1 and TRBJ2-5, with TRBD2 matching 12 bases. This CDR3 comprises 13 residues. The germline V gene encodes CDR1 SQVTM and CDR2 ANQGSEA. The V gene end was trimmed by 5 bases and the J gene end by 5 bases; junction bases not matched to a gene: 3. CDR3 residues: CSVSGLAGETQYF. The CDR3 bases are TGCAGCGTTTCTGGACTAGCGGGGGAGACCCAGTACTTC.

Many counts were recorded for this clonotype. The rearrangement joins TRBV29-1 to TRBJ2-7, with D tentatively TRBD2 (5 bases). V was trimmed by 4 bases and J by 2 bases, leaving 12 bases between them. The germline gives CDR1 SQVTM, CDR2 ANQGSEA. The CDR3 runs 13 residues. CDR3 amino acids: CSVAATLAYEQYF. CDR3 bases: TGCAGCGTTGCGGCGACACTAGCCTACGAGCAGTACTTC.

The rearrangement joins TRBV5-3 to TRBJ2-3; D may be TRBD2 (6 bases). TRBV5-3 belongs to the ORF category, with a function that is uncertain. The germline V and J ends were trimmed by 2 bases and 2 bases, with 15 bases remaining between them. This CDR3 contains 16 residues. Written as DNA, the CDR3 is TGTGCCAGAAGCTTCGAGGATAGCGGATACACAGATACGCAGTATTTT. Translated, it gives CARSFEDSGYTDTQYF.

This clonotype was seen at least ten times. The chain is built from TRBV20-1 and TRBJ2-3; no definite D call. CDR3 length equals 15 residues. Germline CDR1 and CDR2: DFQATT and SNEGSKA (reference sequence). V lost 4 bases, J lost 1 base, and 15 bases lay in between. In DNA, the CDR3 is TGCAGTGCTACTCAGACCCGGCTGCGCACAGATACGCAGTATTTT. This encodes CSATQTRLRTDTQYF.

This clonotype has a handful of counts. DNA of the CDR3: TGTGCCAGCAGCTTGGTGAGGGGCCTGTACACAGATACGCAGTATTTT. It yields the protein CASSLVRGLYTDTQYF. The chain carries TRBV5-6 and TRBJ2-3; D possibly matches TRBD1 or TRBD2 (5 bases each). This CDR3 has 16 amino acids. Germline V gene sequence: CDR1 SGHDT, CDR2 YYEEEE. V shed 0 bases and J shed 2 bases, with 13 bases lying between them.

The chain carries TRBV20-1 and TRBJ2-5; D gene uncertain. TRBJ2-7 explains the end of the DNA better; the J call may be wrong. The CDR3 has 12 amino acids. From germline, CDR1 is DFQATT and CDR2 SNEGSKA (reference sequence). This CDR3 reads CSASLVKGEQYF. Here the CDR3 DNA reads TGCAGTGCTAGTCTTGTTAAGGGCGAGCAGTACTTC.

This rearrangement joins TRBV7-9 to TRBJ2-7; 8 bases are shared with TRBD2. CDR1 is SEHNR and CDR2 is FQNEAQ in the germline V gene (reference sequence). The V segment lost 5 bases and the J segment 3 bases; nucleotides outside the gene matches: 15. The CDR3 spans 17 residues. The CDR3 nucleotides are TGTGCCAGCAGCCCGAAACCGAGCGGGAGAGCCAACTACGAGCAGTACTTC. Its translation is CASSPKPSGRANYEQYF.

This clonotype was detected only a few times. The chain has TRBV7-9 and TRBJ1-2; 8 bases map to TRBD1. Germline V lookup: CDR1 SEHNR, CDR2 FQNEAQ (reference sequence). V lost 5 bases, J lost 7 bases, and 15 bases stayed unmatched. The CDR3 length is 16 residues. Here the CDR3 reads CASSKAGQALFVGYTF. CDR3 DNA sequence: TGTGCCAGCAGCAAAGCGGGACAGGCTTTGTTTGTTGGCTACACCTTC.

V is TRBV27 and J is TRBJ2-5; 10 bases are a match to TRBD2. The germline gives CDR1 MNHEY, CDR2 SMNVEV (reference sequence). With V trimmed by 5 bases and J by 1 base, 4 bases remained unmatched. There are 15 residues in the CDR3. The CDR3 nucleotides are TGTGCCAGCAGTCGGACTAGCGGTCTCCAAGAGACCCAGTACTTC. Its protein is CASSRTSGLQETQYF.

There are a few counts of this clonotype. The J gene is TRBJ2-7, the V gene TRBV10-1, with TRBD1 matching over 8 bases. The junction had 4 bases not matched to a gene; V was cut back by 0 bases and J by 3 bases. The length of the CDR3 is 15 residues. The germline V gene has CDR1 WNHNN and CDR2 SYGVQD (reference sequence). CDR3 DNA: TGCGCCAGCAGTGAGTCCGGGACAGGAGACTACGAGCAGTACTTC. Translation gives CASSESGTGDYEQYF.

This clonotype was observed a handful of times. V and J are TRBV28 and TRBJ1-2; D uncertain. This CDR3 has 15 amino acids. Germline V CDR1 and CDR2: MDHEN, SYDVKM. Trimming took off 4 bases at V and 2 bases at J, with 14 bases between the two ends. The CDR3 bases are TGTGCCAGCAGTTCACCAAGGGTCGGGAACTATGGCTACACCTTC. This sequence encodes CASSSPRVGNYGYTF.

The rearrangement uses TRBV30 and TRBJ1-2; 7 bases agree with TRBD1. Germline CDR1 GTSNPN, CDR2 SVGIG (reference sequence). The CDR3 is 12 residues long. V was clipped by 4 bases and J by 3 bases; unmatched bases: 2. The CDR3 nucleotides read TGTGCCTGGACAGGGGGGGACTATGGCTACACCTTC. It is translated as CAWTGGDYGYTF.

This sequence joins TRBV20-1 and TRBJ2-5; D is unresolved. Per the germline V gene, CDR1 is DFQATT and CDR2 is SNEGSKA (reference sequence). CDR3 size: 11 residues. V lost 0 bases to trimming and J lost 7 bases, with 6 bases between them. CDR3 amino acids: CSARDRATQYF. In DNA form, the CDR3 reads TGCAGTGCTAGAGATCGAGCGACCCAGTACTTC.

This clonotype has just a few counts. The junction and the germline gene differ at one end; a read error may be behind it. The V call is TRBV18, the J call TRBJ2-6; D possibly corresponds to TRBD1 (5 bases). The CDR3 is 15 amino acids. Germline V gene lookup returns CDR1 KGHSH and CDR2 LQKENI. The CDR3 protein is CASSLGASGASVLTF. For the CDR3, the DNA is TGTGCCAGCTCCCTAGGGGCCTCTGGGGCCAGCGTCCTGACTTTC. The full variable domain, in which reference TRBV18 and TRBJ2-6 provide the parts outside the CDR3, is NAGVMQNPRHLVRRRGQEARLRCSPMKGHSHVYWYRQLPEEGLKFMVYLQKENIIDESGMPKERFSAEFPKEGPSILRIQQVVRGDSAAYFCASSLGASGASVLTFGAGSRLTVL.

This clonotype was picked up many times. V usage is TRBV6-1 and J usage is TRBJ1-5; D gene unclear. Germline V gene lookup returns CDR1 MNHNS and CDR2 SASEGT. V shed 8 bases and J shed 3 bases, with 11 bases lying between them. There are 13 residues in the CDR3. CDR3 sequence (DNA): TGTGCCAGCCACGCGGGATTCAATCAGCCCCAGCATTTT. This encodes CASHAGFNQPQHF.